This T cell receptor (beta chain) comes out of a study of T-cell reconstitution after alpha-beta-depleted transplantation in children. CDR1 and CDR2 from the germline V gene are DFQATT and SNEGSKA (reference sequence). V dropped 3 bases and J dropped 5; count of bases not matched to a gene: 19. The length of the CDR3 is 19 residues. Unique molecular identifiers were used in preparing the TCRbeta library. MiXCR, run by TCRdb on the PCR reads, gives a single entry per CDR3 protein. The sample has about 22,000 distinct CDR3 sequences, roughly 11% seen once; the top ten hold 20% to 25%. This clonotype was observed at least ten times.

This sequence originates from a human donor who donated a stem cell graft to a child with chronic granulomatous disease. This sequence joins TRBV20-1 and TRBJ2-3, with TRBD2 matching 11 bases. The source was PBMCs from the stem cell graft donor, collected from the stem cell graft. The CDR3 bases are TGCAGTGCTAGCCCCTTTCTGACTAGCGGGGAGTTCTTGAGAGATACGCAGTATTTT. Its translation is CSASPFLTSGEFLRDTQYF.